This T cell receptor beta chain was profiled in a study of blood T cell repertoires in COVID-19. V lost 1 base and J 2 bases, leaving 5 bases between the germline ends. Germline CDR1 is SGHTA and CDR2 is FQGTGA. CDR3 length equals 13 residues. In the original analysis: Nucleated cell counts were estimated from reference gene primer amplification. Only in-frame clones appear in the TCRdb table, and some are missing; sequencing was by immunoSEQ multiplex PCR. The V and J calls and clone size come from that table; D and trimming were worked out from the DNA. The profile shows about 220,000 clones, 86% of them singletons. Clinical history as reported by participants underpinned cohort assignment.

The chain combines TRBV7-3 with TRBJ2-5, with D unresolved. The material sequenced was PBMCs or T cells enriched from blood (not recorded which). This TCR came from a woman aged 40 to 50 with acute COVID-19. CDR3 sequence (DNA): TGTGCCAGCAGCTTAAGGGCTCAAGAGACCCAGTACTTC. Protein: CASSLRAQETQYF.